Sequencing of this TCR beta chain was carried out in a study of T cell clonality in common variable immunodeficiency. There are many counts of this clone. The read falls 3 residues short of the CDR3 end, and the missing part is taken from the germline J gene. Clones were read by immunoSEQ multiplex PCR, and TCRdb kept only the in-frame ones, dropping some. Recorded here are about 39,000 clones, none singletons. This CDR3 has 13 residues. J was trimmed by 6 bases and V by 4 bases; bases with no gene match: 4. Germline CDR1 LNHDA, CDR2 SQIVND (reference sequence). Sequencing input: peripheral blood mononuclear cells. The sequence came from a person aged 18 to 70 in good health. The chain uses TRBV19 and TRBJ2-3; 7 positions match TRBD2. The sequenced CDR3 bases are TGTGCCAGTAGTAGCGGGAGAGCCGATACG. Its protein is CASSSGRADT. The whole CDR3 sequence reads CASSSGRADTQYF.